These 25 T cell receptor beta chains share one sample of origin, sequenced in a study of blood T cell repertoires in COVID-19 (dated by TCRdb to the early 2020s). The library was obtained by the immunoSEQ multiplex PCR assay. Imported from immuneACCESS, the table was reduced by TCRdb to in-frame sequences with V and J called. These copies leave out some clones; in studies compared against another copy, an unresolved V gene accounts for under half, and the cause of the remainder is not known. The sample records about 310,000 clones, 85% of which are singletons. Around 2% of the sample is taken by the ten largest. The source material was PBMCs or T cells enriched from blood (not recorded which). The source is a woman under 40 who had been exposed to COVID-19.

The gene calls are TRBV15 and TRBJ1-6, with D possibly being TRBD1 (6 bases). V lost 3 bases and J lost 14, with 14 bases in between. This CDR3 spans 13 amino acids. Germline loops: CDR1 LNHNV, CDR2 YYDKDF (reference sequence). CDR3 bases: TGTGCCACCAGCAGCTCAGGGACATTCACCCTCCACTTT. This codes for CATSSSGTFTLHF.

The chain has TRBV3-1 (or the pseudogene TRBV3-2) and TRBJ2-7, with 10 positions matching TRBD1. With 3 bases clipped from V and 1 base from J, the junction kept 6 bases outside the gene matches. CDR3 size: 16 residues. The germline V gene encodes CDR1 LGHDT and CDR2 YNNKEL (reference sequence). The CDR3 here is CASSQLPGQGSYEQYF. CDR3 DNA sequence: TGTGCCAGCAGCCAGCTACCGGGACAGGGGTCCTACGAGCAGTACTTC.

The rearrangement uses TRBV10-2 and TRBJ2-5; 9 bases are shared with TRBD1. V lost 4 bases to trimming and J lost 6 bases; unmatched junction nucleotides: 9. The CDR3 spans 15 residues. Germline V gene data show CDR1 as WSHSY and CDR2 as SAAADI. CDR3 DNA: TGCGCCAGCAGTGTCTTCAAGGACAGGGGACAGACCCAGTACTTC. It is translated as CASSVFKDRGQTQYF.

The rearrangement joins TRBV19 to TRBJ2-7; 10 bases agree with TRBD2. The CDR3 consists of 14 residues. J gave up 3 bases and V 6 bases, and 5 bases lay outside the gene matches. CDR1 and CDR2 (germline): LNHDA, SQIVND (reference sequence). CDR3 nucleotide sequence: TGTGCCAGTAGCCCAACTAGCGGGGTCTACGAGCAGTACTTC. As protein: CASSPTSGVYEQYF.

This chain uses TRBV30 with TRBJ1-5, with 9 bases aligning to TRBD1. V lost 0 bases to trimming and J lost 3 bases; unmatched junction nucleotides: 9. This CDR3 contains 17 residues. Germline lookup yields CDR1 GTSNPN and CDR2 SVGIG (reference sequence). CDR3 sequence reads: CAWSVFGGQGDNQPQHF. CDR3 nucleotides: TGTGCCTGGAGTGTTTTCGGGGGACAGGGTGACAATCAGCCCCAGCATTTT.

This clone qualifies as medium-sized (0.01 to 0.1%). Here the CDR3 DNA reads TGTGCCAGCAGAGACCCAGGGAACTATGGCTACACCTTC. Translated, it gives CASRDPGNYGYTF. The chain links TRBV28 to TRBJ1-2; a weak D match, TRBD1 (5 bases). Germline-derived CDR1 and CDR2 are MDHEN and SYDVKM. The CDR3 sequence is 13 residues long. Trimming removed 6 bases from V and 2 bases from J, with 10 bases in between.

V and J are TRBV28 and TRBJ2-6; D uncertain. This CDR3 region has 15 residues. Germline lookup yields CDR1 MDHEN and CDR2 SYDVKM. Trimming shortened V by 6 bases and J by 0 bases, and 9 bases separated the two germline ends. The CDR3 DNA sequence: TGTGCCAGCAGCCCCTGGGCCTCTGGGGCCAACGTCCTGACTTTC. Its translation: CASSPWASGANVLTF.

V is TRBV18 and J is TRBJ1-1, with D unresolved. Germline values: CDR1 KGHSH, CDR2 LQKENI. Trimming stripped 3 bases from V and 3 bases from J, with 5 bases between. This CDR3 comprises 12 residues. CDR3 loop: CASSPADTEAFF. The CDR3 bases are TGTGCCAGCTCACCCGCGGACACTGAAGCTTTCTTT.

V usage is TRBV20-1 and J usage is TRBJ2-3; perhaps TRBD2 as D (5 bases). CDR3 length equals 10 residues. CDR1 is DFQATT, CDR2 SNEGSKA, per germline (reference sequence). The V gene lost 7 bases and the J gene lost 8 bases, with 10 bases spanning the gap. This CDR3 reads CSGLEGTQYF. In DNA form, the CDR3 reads TGCAGTGGCCTAGAGGGTACGCAGTATTTT.

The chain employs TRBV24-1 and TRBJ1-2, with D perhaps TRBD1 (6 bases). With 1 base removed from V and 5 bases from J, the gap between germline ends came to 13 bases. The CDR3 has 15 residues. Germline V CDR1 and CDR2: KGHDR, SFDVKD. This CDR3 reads CATSDFEQGIYGYTF. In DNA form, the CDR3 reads TGTGCCACCAGTGATTTCGAACAGGGCATTTATGGCTACACCTTC.

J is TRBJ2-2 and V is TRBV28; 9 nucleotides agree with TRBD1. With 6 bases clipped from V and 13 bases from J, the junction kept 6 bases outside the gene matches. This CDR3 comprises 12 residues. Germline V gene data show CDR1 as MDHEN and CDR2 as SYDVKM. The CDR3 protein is CASSRGTGWLFF. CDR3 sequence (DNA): TGTGCCAGCAGCCGAGGGACAGGGTGGCTGTTTTTT.

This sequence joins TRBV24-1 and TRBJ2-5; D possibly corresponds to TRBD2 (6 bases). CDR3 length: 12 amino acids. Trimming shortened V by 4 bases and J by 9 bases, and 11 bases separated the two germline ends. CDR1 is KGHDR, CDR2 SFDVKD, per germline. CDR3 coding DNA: TGTGCCACCAGTGAGACGTGGGAGGCCCAGTACTTC. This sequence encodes CATSETWEAQYF.

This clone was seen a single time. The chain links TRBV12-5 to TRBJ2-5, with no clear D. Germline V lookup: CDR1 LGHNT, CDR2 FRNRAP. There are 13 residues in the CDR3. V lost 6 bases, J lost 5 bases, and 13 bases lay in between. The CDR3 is CASGPGSSETQYF. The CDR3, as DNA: TGTGCTAGTGGCCCCGGGTCCTCGGAGACCCAGTACTTC.

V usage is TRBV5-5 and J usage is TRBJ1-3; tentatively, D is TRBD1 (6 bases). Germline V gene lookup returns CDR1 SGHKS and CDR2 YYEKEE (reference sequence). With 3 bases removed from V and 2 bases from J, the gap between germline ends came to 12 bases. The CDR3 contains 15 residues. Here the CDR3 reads CASSSLQGTGNTIYF. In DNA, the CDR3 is TGTGCCAGCAGCTCGTTACAGGGCACTGGAAACACCATATATTTT.

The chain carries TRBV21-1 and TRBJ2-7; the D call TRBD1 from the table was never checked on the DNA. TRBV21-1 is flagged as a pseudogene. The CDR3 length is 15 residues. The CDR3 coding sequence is TGTGCCAGCAGTCGCCCCGGGACAGGGGTTTGCGAGCAGTACTTC. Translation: CASSRPGTGVCEQYF.

The CDR3 reads CASIPGPSGNTIYF. The CDR3 DNA sequence: TGTGCCAGCATACCTGGGCCCTCCGGAAACACCATATATTTT. The chain uses TRBV7-9 and TRBJ1-3, with D hard to call. CDR1 is SEHNR, CDR2 FQNEAQ, per germline (reference sequence). The CDR3 consists of 14 residues. Trimming left V 7 bases short and J 4 bases short, with 14 bases between.

CDR3: CAWSLNSGAREQFF. Here the CDR3 DNA reads TGTGCCTGGAGCTTAAACTCTGGGGCTAGAGAGCAGTTCTTC. The chain links TRBV30 to TRBJ2-1, with a possible D match to TRBD1 (5 bases). The germline V and J ends were trimmed by 3 bases and 10 bases, with 19 bases remaining between them. The CDR3 loop spans 14 amino acids. Germline V gene data show CDR1 as GTSNPN and CDR2 as SVGIG (reference sequence).

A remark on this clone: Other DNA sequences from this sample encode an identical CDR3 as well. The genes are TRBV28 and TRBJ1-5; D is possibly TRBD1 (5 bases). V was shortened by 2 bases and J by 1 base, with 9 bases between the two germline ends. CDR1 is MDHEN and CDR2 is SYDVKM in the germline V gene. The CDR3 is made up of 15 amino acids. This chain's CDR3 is CASSLTGGSNQPQHF. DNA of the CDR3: TGTGCCAGCAGTTTAACCGGGGGAAGCAATCAGCCCCAGCATTTT.

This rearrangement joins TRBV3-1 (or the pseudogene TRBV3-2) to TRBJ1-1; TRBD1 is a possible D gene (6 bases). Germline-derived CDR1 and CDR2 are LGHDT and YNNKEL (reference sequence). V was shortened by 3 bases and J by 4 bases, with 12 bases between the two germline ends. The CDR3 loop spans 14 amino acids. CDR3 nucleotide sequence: TGTGCCAGCAGCCAGGGGGCGTCGAGCACTGAAGCTTTCTTT. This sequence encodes CASSQGASSTEAFF.

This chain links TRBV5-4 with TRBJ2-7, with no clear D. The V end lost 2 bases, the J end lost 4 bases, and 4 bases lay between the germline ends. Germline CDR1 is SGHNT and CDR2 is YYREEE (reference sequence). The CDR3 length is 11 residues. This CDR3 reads CASSFGYEQYF. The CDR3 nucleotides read TGTGCCAGCAGCTTCGGTTACGAGCAGTACTTC. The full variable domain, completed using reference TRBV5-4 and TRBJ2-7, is ETGVTQSPTHLIKTRGQQVTLRCSSQSGHNTVSWYQQALGQGPQFIFQYYREEENGRGNFPPRFSGLQFPNYSSELNVNALELDDSALYLCASSFGYEQYFGPGTRLTVT.

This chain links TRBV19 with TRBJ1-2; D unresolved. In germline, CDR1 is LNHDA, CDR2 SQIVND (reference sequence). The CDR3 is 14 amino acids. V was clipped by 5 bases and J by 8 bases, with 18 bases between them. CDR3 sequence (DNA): TGTGCCAGTAGTCCCTTTCAAGGAGGGTACGGCTACACCTTC. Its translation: CASSPFQGGYGYTF. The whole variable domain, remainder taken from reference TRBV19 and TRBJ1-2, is DGGITQSPKYLFRKEGQNVTLSCEQNLNHDAMYWYRQDPGQGLRLIYYSQIVNDFQKGDIAEGYSVSREKKESFPLTVTSAQKNPTAFYLCASSPFQGGYGYTFGSGTRLTVV.

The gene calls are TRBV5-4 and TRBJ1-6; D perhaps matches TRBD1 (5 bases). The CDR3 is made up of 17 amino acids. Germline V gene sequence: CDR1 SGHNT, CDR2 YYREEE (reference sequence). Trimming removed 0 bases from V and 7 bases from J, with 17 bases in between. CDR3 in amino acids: CASSLESRQGRNSPLHF. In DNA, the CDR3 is TGTGCCAGCAGCTTGGAAAGTCGGCAGGGAAGGAATTCACCCCTCCACTTT. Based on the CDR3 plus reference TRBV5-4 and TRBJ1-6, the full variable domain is ETGVTQSPTHLIKTRGQQVTLRCSSQSGHNTVSWYQQALGQGPQFIFQYYREEENGRGNFPPRFSGLQFPNYSSELNVNALELDDSALYLCASSLESRQGRNSPLHFGNGTRLTVT.

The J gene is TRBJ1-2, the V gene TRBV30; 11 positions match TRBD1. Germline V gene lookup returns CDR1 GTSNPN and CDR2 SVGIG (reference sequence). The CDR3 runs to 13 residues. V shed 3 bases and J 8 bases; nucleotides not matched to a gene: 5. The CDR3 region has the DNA TGTGCCTGGAGCCGGACAGGGGGCGCGGGCTACACCTTC. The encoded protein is CAWSRTGGAGYTF.

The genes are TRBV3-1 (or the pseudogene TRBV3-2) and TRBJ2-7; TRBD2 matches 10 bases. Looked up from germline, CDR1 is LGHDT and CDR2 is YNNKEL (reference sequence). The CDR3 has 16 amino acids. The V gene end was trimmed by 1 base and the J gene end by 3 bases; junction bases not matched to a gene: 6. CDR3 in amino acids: CASSQVLAGTDYEQYF. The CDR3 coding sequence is TGTGCCAGCAGCCAAGTACTAGCGGGGACTGACTACGAGCAGTACTTC.

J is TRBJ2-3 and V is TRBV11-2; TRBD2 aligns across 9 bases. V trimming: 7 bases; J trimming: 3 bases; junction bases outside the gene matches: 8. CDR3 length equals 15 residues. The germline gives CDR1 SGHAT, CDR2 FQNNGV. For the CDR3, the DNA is TGTGCCAGCACCACTGTTGCGGGAGGGACAGATACGCAGTATTTT. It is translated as CASTTVAGGTDTQYF.